The 14 T cell receptor beta chains reported below all come from one sample, sequenced in a study of T cells in localized non-small cell lung cancer. The protocol was immunoSEQ multiplex PCR, while the TCRdb copy is restricted to in-frame clones and leaves out a portion. The table has roughly 32,000 clones, approximately 91% seen once. Sequences were derived from peripheral blood mononuclear cells, sampled before any cancer treatment. The receptor set was obtained from a woman aged 40 to 75 with stage III lung adenocarcinoma.

This chain links TRBV5-4 with TRBJ2-3; 9 nucleotides match TRBD1. Trimming at V came to 4 bases and at J to 2 bases, leaving 5 bases not matched to a gene. Germline CDR1 is SGHNT and CDR2 is YYREEE (reference sequence). The length of the CDR3 is 15 residues. This chain's CDR3 is CASSRGDRDTDTQYF. For the CDR3, the DNA is TGTGCCAGCAGCCGCGGGGACAGGGACACAGATACGCAGTATTTT. The variable domain in full, with the rest retrieved from reference TRBV5-4 and TRBJ2-3, is ETGVTQSPTHLIKTRGQQVTLRCSSQSGHNTVSWYQQALGQGPQFIFQYYREEENGRGNFPPRFSGLQFPNYSSELNVNALELDDSALYLCASSRGDRDTDTQYFGPGTRLTVL.

The chain couples TRBV27 to TRBJ1-1; possible D gene TRBD1, 5 bases. The CDR3 is made up of 14 amino acids. The V gene lost 6 bases and the J gene lost 1 base, with 12 bases spanning the gap. Germline lookup yields CDR1 MNHEY and CDR2 SMNVEV (reference sequence). The CDR3 region is CASRGDSSNTEAFF. CDR3 bases: TGTGCCAGCAGAGGAGACAGTTCGAACACTGAAGCTTTCTTT.

The chain links TRBV5-1 to TRBJ1-1, with 7 bases fitting TRBD1. The CDR3 contains 14 residues. The trim removed 3 bases at V and 3 bases at J, leaving 5 bases unmatched. CDR1 and CDR2 from the germline V gene are SGHRS and YFSETQ. CDR3 DNA sequence: TGCGCCAGCAGCTCCAGGGGGAAGGACACTGAAGCTTTCTTT. This gives the protein CASSSRGKDTEAFF.

This chain joins TRBV5-1 and TRBJ2-1; 9 bases fit TRBD2. J lost 7 bases, V lost 2 bases, and 10 bases had no gene match. Germline assignment: CDR1 SGHRS and CDR2 YFSETQ. CDR3 length equals 16 residues. As DNA, the CDR3 is TGCGCCAGCAGCTTTGGGTCTAGCGGGGATATGAATGAGCAGTTCTTC. Residues: CASSFGSSGDMNEQFF.

This rearrangement joins TRBV9 to TRBJ2-1; 9 positions agree with TRBD1. The CDR3 runs 15 residues. Germline V gene data show CDR1 as SGDLS and CDR2 as YYNGEE. Unmatched junction bases numbered 6, after V lost 4 bases and J lost 4 bases. The CDR3 nucleotides read TGTGCCAGCAGCACCCGGACAGGGGAGTACAATGAGCAGTTCTTC. It codes for CASSTRTGEYNEQFF.

This chain uses TRBV7-9 with TRBJ1-4; TRBD1 might be the D (6 bases). V lost 5 bases and J 8 bases, leaving 15 bases between the germline ends. The CDR3 is made up of 14 amino acids. Germline CDR1 is SEHNR and CDR2 is FQNEAQ (reference sequence). The CDR3 DNA follows: TGTGCCAGCAGCCCTAACGGGGGCAGGGAAAAACTGTTTTTT. Residues: CASSPNGGREKLFF.

The chain recombines TRBV9 with TRBJ1-4, with 7 bases that match TRBD1. The CDR3 is 16 residues long. V shed 4 bases and J 7 bases; nucleotides not matched to a gene: 13. In germline, CDR1 is SGDLS, CDR2 YYNGEE. The DNA of the CDR3 is TGTGCCAGCAGCCCTGACAGGGTGGCGGGCCGTGAAAAACTGTTTTTT. Its translation: CASSPDRVAGREKLFF.

This sequence joins TRBV5-4 and TRBJ2-5, with 13 positions matching TRBD2. V was pared by 7 bases and J by 2 bases, with 5 bases of the junction left unmatched. In germline, CDR1 is SGHNT, CDR2 YYREEE (reference sequence). This CDR3 comprises 15 residues. The CDR3 DNA reads TGTGCCAGCGGACTAGCGGGGGCCTTTCAAGAGACCCAGTACTTC. This gives the protein CASGLAGAFQETQYF.

V gene TRBV18 combines with J gene TRBJ1-4; 8 nucleotides agree with TRBD1. The CDR3 spans 16 residues. The V segment lost 3 bases and the J segment 4 bases; nucleotides outside the gene matches: 7. CDR1 is KGHSH, CDR2 LQKENI, per germline. The CDR3 spells CASSPYRTGFNEKLFF. DNA for the CDR3: TGTGCCAGCTCACCGTATCGGACAGGGTTTAATGAAAAACTGTTTTTT.

The V and J genes are TRBV5-6 and TRBJ2-7; 7 bases match TRBD1. Per germline, CDR1 SGHDT and CDR2 YYEEEE. There are 15 residues in the CDR3. Trimming took 0 bases from V and 2 from J; bases not matched to a gene: 5. CDR3 loop: CASSLGWDRTYEQYF. CDR3 bases: TGTGCCAGCAGCTTGGGATGGGACAGAACCTACGAGCAGTACTTC. Supplemented by reference TRBV5-6 and TRBJ2-7, the full variable domain reads DAGVTQSPTHLIKTRGQQVTLRCSPKSGHDTVSWYQQALGQGPQFIFQYYEEEERQRGNFPDRFSGHQFPNYSSELNVNALLLGDSALYLCASSLGWDRTYEQYFGPGTRLTVT.

The rearrangement links TRBV19 to TRBJ2-3, with TRBD1 identical over 7 bases. This CDR3 is built from 16 residues. V gave up 0 bases and J gave up 4 bases; unmatched junction bases: 7. Germline V lookup: CDR1 LNHDA, CDR2 SQIVND (reference sequence). The CDR3 here is CASSIDPTGTADTQYF. The CDR3 coding sequence is TGTGCCAGTAGTATAGATCCGACAGGGACGGCAGATACGCAGTATTTT.

This chain uses TRBV29-1 with TRBJ1-2; possibly TRBD1 for D (6 bases). This CDR3 region has 16 residues. The germline V and J ends were trimmed by 1 base and 4 bases, with 19 bases remaining between them. Germline lookup yields CDR1 SQVTM and CDR2 ANQGSEA. CDR3 in DNA: TGCAGCGTTGAAGGGGCCCCGGACAGAATCAGCTATGGCTACACCTTC. It codes for CSVEGAPDRISYGYTF.

The V gene is TRBV4-1, the J gene TRBJ2-5, with 8 bases that match TRBD1. This CDR3 comprises 15 residues. V gave up 4 bases and J gave up 2 bases; unmatched junction bases: 6. Germline CDR1 is MGHRA and CDR2 is YSYEKL. The CDR3, as DNA: TGCGCCAGCAGCCGTCAGGGGGCCACGCAAGAGACCCAGTACTTC. Translation: CASSRQGATQETQYF.

The V call is TRBV30, the J call TRBJ2-2; TRBD1 agrees at 9 bases. Germline CDR1 is GTSNPN and CDR2 is SVGIG (reference sequence). V dropped 3 bases and J dropped 4; count of bases not matched to a gene: 3. This CDR3 is built from 14 residues. CDR3 bases: TGTGCCTGGAGAAAGACAGGGGGCACCGGGGAGCTGTTTTTT. Its translation is CAWRKTGGTGELFF.